Below, one T cell receptor (beta chain) is given with its context. The multiple sclerosis controls were treatment-naive patients with relapsing-remitting disease that was stable or active. Per germline, CDR1 LGHDT and CDR2 YNNKEL (reference sequence). The V and J ends lost 5 bases and 3 bases, in that order; junction bases with no gene match: 5. The CDR3 is 14 residues long. Random hexamers served to reverse transcribe roughly 0.5 to 1 ug RNA. It was immunoSEQ multiplex PCR that amplified TCR beta CDR3 across 54 Vbeta and 13 Jbeta. TCRdb re-analysed the immunoSEQ multiplex PCR reads in MiXCR, keeping a single row per CDR3 protein. Of about 180,000 distinct CDR3 sequences listed, more than 90% are singletons. The data were obtained in a study of CD8 T cells in Susac syndrome.

Material: CD4+ T cells from PBMCs. The chain uses TRBV3-1 and TRBJ2-5; 8 bases map to TRBD1. The sequence came from a human donor with multiple sclerosis. CDR3 bases: TGTGCCAGCAGCAAACCGGGACAGGAAGAGACCCAGTACTTC. Its translation is CASSKPGQEETQYF.